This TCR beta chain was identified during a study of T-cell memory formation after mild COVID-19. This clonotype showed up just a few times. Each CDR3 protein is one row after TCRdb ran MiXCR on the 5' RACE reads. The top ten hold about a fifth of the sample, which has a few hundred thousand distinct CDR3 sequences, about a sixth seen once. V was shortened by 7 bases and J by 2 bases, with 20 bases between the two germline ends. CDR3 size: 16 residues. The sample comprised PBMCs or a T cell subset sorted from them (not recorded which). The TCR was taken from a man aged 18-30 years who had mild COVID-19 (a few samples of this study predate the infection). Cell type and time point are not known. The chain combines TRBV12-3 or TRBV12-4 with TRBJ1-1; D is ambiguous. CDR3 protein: CASTPRGPGPNTEAFF. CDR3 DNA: TGTGCCAGCACCCCCCGCGGTCCAGGCCCCAACACTGAAGCTTTCTTT.